This entry lists 21 T cell receptor beta chains sequenced from one sample in a study of identical twins. A single record per CDR3 protein comes from TCRdb applying MiXCR to the 5' RACE reads. The repertoire holds 690,000 or so distinct CDR3 sequences, with over 8.5% as singletons. These sequences were also reported in another study, on yellow fever vaccine responses in identical twins.

The sample taken for sequencing was PBMCs. These receptors originate from a woman aged 18-29 years in good health.

In its sample, this clonotype was seen many times. V gene TRBV10-2 combines with J gene TRBJ2-7, with 7 bases identical to TRBD1. Germline CDR1 WSHSY, CDR2 SAAADI. J lost 3 bases, V lost 7 bases, and 3 bases had no gene match. The CDR3 contains 12 residues. For the CDR3, the DNA is TGCGCCAGCAAGACAGGGTTCTACGAGCAGTACTTC. Encoded protein: CASKTGFYEQYF.

This chain connects TRBV28 to TRBJ2-2; the match to TRBD2 covers 10 bases. The J segment lost 6 bases and the V segment lost 3 bases, leaving 10 bases of the junction unmatched. Germline V gene sequence: CDR1 MDHEN, CDR2 SYDVKM. The CDR3 loop spans 17 amino acids. CDR3 DNA sequence: TGTGCCAGCAGTTTTTCGAGCGGGAGGGCCATCGCCGGGGAGCTGTTTTTT. This translates into CASSFSSGRAIAGELFF.

This clonotype appeared a few times. The chain couples TRBV12-3 or TRBV12-4 to TRBJ1-2; TRBD1 agrees at 9 bases. The CDR3 spans 15 residues. After removal of 8 bases from V and 2 bases from J, the junction contained 9 bases not matched to a gene. The CDR3 bases are TGTGCCAGCGGGACCGGGACAGGGACCAACTATGGCTACACCTTC. The encoded protein is CASGTGTGTNYGYTF.

This clonotype was recorded a few times. In DNA form, the CDR3 reads TGCGCCAGCAGCCAAGTGGGGACCTGGGGGCTAGGCAATGAGCAGTTCTTC. Translating it yields CASSQVGTWGLGNEQFF. V gene TRBV4-3 combines with J gene TRBJ2-1, with D tentatively TRBD1 (6 bases). V gave up 1 base and J gave up 6 bases, with 19 bases separating them. CDR1 and CDR2 from the germline V gene are LGHNA and YSLEER. The CDR3 consists of 17 residues.

The chain carries TRBV4-1 and TRBJ2-5, with a tentative D call TRBD2 (5 bases). Germline V gene sequence: CDR1 MGHRA, CDR2 YSYEKL. V was shortened by 0 bases and J by 2 bases, with 28 bases between the two germline ends. This CDR3 comprises 21 residues. DNA of the CDR3: TGCGCCAGCAGCCAAGAATGGGCGGCCGCCGTTCCCTCTAGCCCACAAGAGACCCAGTACTTC. Translated: CASSQEWAAAVPSSPQETQYF.

This clonotype was picked up a small number of times. The V call is TRBV27, the J call TRBJ2-1; D gene unclear. Deletions cut 3 bases from V and 5 bases from J, with 8 bases between. CDR3 length: 13 amino acids. Germline CDR1 is MNHEY and CDR2 is SMNVEV (reference sequence). DNA for the CDR3: TGTGCCAGCAGTTTCGGCCAGGACAATGAGCAGTTCTTC. It translates to CASSFGQDNEQFF.

For this clonotype: An end of the junction differs from the germline gene, which may be a read error. The CDR3 region has the DNA TGTGCCAGCAGCTTATCATCCCTCGGGAGAAACACTGAAGCTTTCTTT. The encoded protein is CASSLSSLGRNTEAFF. The chain couples TRBV28 to TRBJ1-1; no firm D call. This CDR3 spans 16 amino acids. From germline, CDR1 is MDHEN and CDR2 SYDVKM.

This clonotype occurred many times. This chain's CDR3 is CASSRAVLALSSYNEQFF. The DNA of the CDR3 is TGTGCCAGCAGCCGCGCCGTGTTAGCCCTAAGCTCCTACAATGAGCAGTTCTTC. The gene calls are TRBV11-2 and TRBJ2-1, with no clear D. The V end was cut by 5 bases, the J end by 0 bases, with 20 bases between. The CDR3 spans 18 residues. CDR1 SGHAT and CDR2 FQNNGV come from the germline V gene. The entire variable domain, with the rest obtained from reference TRBV11-2 and TRBJ2-1, is as follows: EAGVAQSPRYKIIEKRQSVAFWCNPISGHATLYWYQQILGQGPKLLIQFQNNGVVDDSQLPKDRFSAERLKGVDSTLKIQPAKLEDSAVYLCASSRAVLALSSYNEQFFGPGTRLTVL.

This chain uses TRBV6-5 with TRBJ2-7, with 7 positions matching TRBD2. Losses at the gene ends were 4 bases for V and 0 bases for J; bases not matched to a gene: 6. This CDR3 is 15 amino acids long. Germline assignment: CDR1 MNHEY and CDR2 SVGAGI. CDR3 in amino acids: CASSSSTSPSYEQYF. CDR3 sequence (DNA): TGTGCCAGCAGTTCCTCGACTAGCCCCTCCTACGAGCAGTACTTC.

V is TRBV28 and J is TRBJ2-5; D possibly corresponds to TRBD1 (6 bases). Trimming took off 6 bases at V and 0 bases at J, with 26 bases between the two ends. CDR1 MDHEN and CDR2 SYDVKM come from the germline V gene. The CDR3 runs 19 residues. The CDR3 nucleotides are TGTGCCAGCAGGGCCTTTATTGACAGGCGGACCGTTTACCAAGAGACCCAGTACTTC. It translates to CASRAFIDRRTVYQETQYF.

This clonotype was detected many times. This chain connects TRBV20-1 to TRBJ2-1; 9 bases fit TRBD2. The V segment lost 6 bases and the J segment 7 bases; nucleotides outside the gene matches: 10. Germline CDR1 reads DFQATT; CDR2 reads SNEGSKA (reference sequence). The CDR3 has 14 amino acids. The CDR3 DNA follows: TGCAGTGCCAATCTAGCGGGATATGGGAATGAGCAGTTCTTC. This encodes CSANLAGYGNEQFF.

J is TRBJ2-3 and V is TRBV6-5; D not resolved. The germline CDR1 and CDR2 sequences are MNHEY and SVGAGI. V was pared by 4 bases and J by 3 bases, with 8 bases between. The CDR3 loop spans 13 amino acids. The CDR3 coding sequence is TGTGCCAGCAGTTTGAAGCCGACAGATACGCAGTATTTT. This gives the protein CASSLKPTDTQYF.

V is TRBV19 and J is TRBJ1-5; D is unresolved. V lost 0 bases and J 0 bases, leaving 12 bases between the germline ends. Per the germline V gene, CDR1 is LNHDA and CDR2 is SQIVND (reference sequence). This CDR3 has 17 amino acids. The CDR3 DNA reads as TGTGCCAGTAGTATAGATTCCTTCCAGATTAGCAATCAGCCCCAGCATTTT. Amino acids: CASSIDSFQISNQPQHF. The entire variable domain, with the rest obtained from reference TRBV19 and TRBJ1-5, is as follows: DGGITQSPKYLFRKEGQNVTLSCEQNLNHDAMYWYRQDPGQGLRLIYYSQIVNDFQKGDIAEGYSVSREKKESFPLTVTSAQKNPTAFYLCASSIDSFQISNQPQHFGDGTRLSIL.

This clonotype was seen many times. The chain recombines TRBV5-1 with TRBJ2-2; 10 bases align to TRBD1. Trimming took 4 bases from V and 5 from J; bases not matched to a gene: 8. Germline V gene sequence: CDR1 SGHRS, CDR2 YFSETQ. The CDR3 spans 16 residues. The CDR3 DNA reads TGCGCCAGCAGCGTCCCCGGGACAGGGGCGACCGGGGAGCTGTTTTTT. Its translation is CASSVPGTGATGELFF.

The chain has TRBV2 and TRBJ2-7, with TRBD2 matching 10 bases. The CDR3 is 18 amino acids. From germline, CDR1 is SNHLY and CDR2 FYNNEI. CDR3 coding DNA: TGTACCCGCAGCCCCTCCTCTAGCGGGAGCAAACATCGTCGGGAGCAGTACTTC. As protein: CTRSPSSSGSKHRREQYF.

The genes are TRBV15 and TRBJ2-1; D might be TRBD1 (6 bases). The CDR3 sequence is 15 residues long. The germline CDR1 and CDR2 sequences are LNHNV and YYDKDF (reference sequence). Trimming removed 3 bases from V and 2 bases from J, with 11 bases in between. The CDR3 loop is CATSSQGPPYNEQFF. The CDR3 coding sequence is TGTGCCACCAGCAGCCAGGGGCCCCCCTACAATGAGCAGTTCTTC.

In this sample, this clonotype turned up a few times. The chain couples TRBV6-2 or TRBV6-3 to TRBJ1-3, with 8 bases that match TRBD1. Germline-derived CDR1 and CDR2 are MNHEY and SVGEGT. The V gene end was trimmed by 7 bases and the J gene end by 0 bases; junction bases not matched to a gene: 11. The CDR3 covers 17 residues. The CDR3, as DNA: TGTGCCAGCACCCGGAGACAGGGGCCACGCTCTGGAAACACCATATATTTT. Translated, it gives CASTRRQGPRSGNTIYF.

This clonotype was seen more than once but under ten times. J is TRBJ1-1 and V is TRBV5-1; no clear D. Germline CDR1 is SGHRS and CDR2 is YFSETQ. CDR3 size: 14 residues. Trimming pared 1 base from V and 8 bases from J, leaving 15 bases between. The DNA for the CDR3 is TGCGCCAGCAGCTTGATGGAGGCCCAGGCAGAAGCTTTCTTT. Amino acid sequence: CASSLMEAQAEAFF. Based on the CDR3 plus reference TRBV5-1 and TRBJ1-1, the full variable domain is KAGVTQTPRYLIKTRGQQVTLSCSPISGHRSVSWYQQTPGQGLQFLFEYFSETQRNKGNFPGRFSGRQFSNSRSEMNVSTLELGDSALYLCASSLMEAQAEAFFGQGTRLTVV.

In its sample, this clonotype was seen many times. The rearrangement links TRBV5-1 to TRBJ2-5; weak D call: TRBD2 (5 bases). The ends were cut back, 4 bases at V and 3 bases at J, with 13 bases in the middle. CDR1 is SGHRS, CDR2 YFSETQ, per germline. The CDR3 is made up of 14 amino acids. CDR3 in amino acids: CASSPGKGKETQYF. DNA of the CDR3: TGCGCCAGCAGCCCCGGGAAGGGAAAAGAGACCCAGTACTTC.

The chain uses TRBV29-1 and TRBJ2-1; TRBD2 agrees at 9 bases. V lost 5 bases and J lost 7; bases outside the gene matches: 6. Germline V gene data show CDR1 as SQVTM and CDR2 as ANQGSEA. The CDR3 contains 13 residues. In nucleotides, the CDR3 is TGCAGCGTTAGGGGACTAGCTTATAATGAGCAGTTCTTC. Protein sequence: CSVRGLAYNEQFF.

The chain joins TRBV25-1 to TRBJ2-1, with 10 bases matching TRBD2. The J segment lost 7 bases and the V segment lost 3 bases, leaving 9 bases of the junction unmatched. The CDR3 length is 16 residues. Germline CDR1 is MGHDK and CDR2 is SYGVNS. CDR3 nucleotides: TGTGCCAGCAGTGATACTAGCGGGGTCGGATGGAATGAGCAGTTCTTC. Amino acid sequence: CASSDTSGVGWNEQFF.